The rows below give T cell receptor beta chains drawn from one sample of a study of vaccination effects on CD4 cells after COVID-19. Their recognized antigens are unknown. TCRdb's table, derived via immunoSEQ multiplex PCR, lists solely in-frame clones and lacks some. The sample contains around 25,000 clones, about four fifths of which appear only once. The input for sequencing was CD4+ T cells from PBMCs cultured with HCoV-NL63 spike peptides, taken after COVID-19 vaccination. These receptor sequences come from a human donor who received a COVID-19 vaccine. Some clones in this sample may be carry-over from other donors' samples. Both conserved end residues are part of each CDR3. The order of the fields is J gene, clone size, D gene, V gene, CDR3 protein, CDR3 DNA. D genes are given only for firm matches. Expanded clones get a size class; other rows say once, few or many, or leave the size out.

j_call: TRBJ2-5
clone_size: .
d_call: .
v_call: TRBV9
cdr3_aa: CASSLGGYQETQYF
cdr3_nt: TGTGCCAGCAGCCTAGGTGGGTACCAAGAGACCCAGTACTTC

j_call: TRBJ2-6
clone_size: .
d_call: .
v_call: TRBV12-5
cdr3_aa: CASGLVGSSGANVLTF
cdr3_nt: TGTGCTAGTGGTTTGGTTGGATCTTCTGGGGCCAACGTCCTGACTTTC

j_call: TRBJ1-3
clone_size: .
d_call: TRBD1
v_call: TRBV18
cdr3_aa: CASSPGQGQAGNTIYF
cdr3_nt: TGTGCCAGCTCACCGGGACAGGGGCAAGCCGGAAACACCATATATTTT

j_call: TRBJ2-1
clone_size: .
d_call: TRBD2
v_call: TRBV4-1
cdr3_aa: CASSQDNLGTSNEQFF
cdr3_nt: TGCGCCAGCAGCCAAGATAACCTAGGGACTAGCAATGAGCAGTTCTTC

j_call: TRBJ2-1
clone_size: .
d_call: TRBD2
v_call: TRBV27
cdr3_aa: CASSPRLSGALYNEQFF
cdr3_nt: TGTGCCAGCAGTCCCCGCCTCAGCGGGGCCCTCTACAATGAGCAGTTCTTC

j_call: TRBJ1-5
clone_size: .
d_call: TRBD1
v_call: TRBV6-2/TRBV6-3
cdr3_aa: CASSYRPGQGGNQPQHF
cdr3_nt: TGTGCCAGCAGTTACCGCCCGGGACAGGGCGGCAATCAGCCCCAGCATTTT

j_call: TRBJ2-1
clone_size: .
d_call: TRBD2
v_call: TRBV11-3
cdr3_aa: CASSSRTSGGNSEQFF
cdr3_nt: TGTGCCAGCAGCTCCAGGACTAGCGGGGGAAATAGTGAGCAGTTCTTC

j_call: TRBJ2-3
clone_size: .
d_call: .
v_call: TRBV7-2
cdr3_aa: CASSRGSGDTQYF
cdr3_nt: TGTGCCAGCAGCAGAGGCTCAGGGGATACGCAGTATTTT

j_call: TRBJ2-3
clone_size: once
d_call: .
v_call: TRBV12-5
cdr3_aa: CASVFTPDGSAWADTQYF
cdr3_nt: TGTGCTAGTGTTTTCACACCGGACGGATCTGCATGGGCAGATACGCAGTATTTT

j_call: TRBJ2-3
clone_size: .
d_call: .
v_call: TRBV6-4
cdr3_aa: CASSPRGSPADTDTQYF
cdr3_nt: TGTGCCAGCTCCCCCCGTGGTAGCCCGGCTGACACAGATACGCAGTATTTT

j_call: TRBJ2-5
clone_size: .
d_call: TRBD2
v_call: TRBV6-2/TRBV6-3
cdr3_aa: CASSYGEGPTQYF
cdr3_nt: TGTGCCAGCAGTTACGGGGAGGGCCCAACCCAGTACTTC

j_call: TRBJ1-1
clone_size: .
d_call: .
v_call: TRBV29-1
cdr3_aa: CSVEGRGRRLNTEAFF
cdr3_nt: TGCAGCGTTGAAGGTAGGGGCAGGAGGCTGAACACTGAAGCTTTCTTT

j_call: TRBJ2-5
clone_size: .
d_call: .
v_call: TRBV7-8
cdr3_aa: CASRVRGQGETQYF
cdr3_nt: TGTGCCAGCAGGGTCCGGGGGCAGGGAGAGACCCAGTACTTC

j_call: TRBJ1-6
clone_size: .
d_call: .
v_call: TRBV30
cdr3_aa: CAWSEQGNSPLHF
cdr3_nt: TGTGCCTGGAGTGAGCAGGGTAATTCACCCCTCCACTTT

j_call: TRBJ2-1
clone_size: once
d_call: .
v_call: TRBV5-1
cdr3_aa: CASSPGHLSYNEQFF
cdr3_nt: TGCGCCAGCAGCCCGGGACACCTCTCCTACAATGAGCAGTTCTTC

j_call: TRBJ1-1
clone_size: .
d_call: .
v_call: TRBV6-6
cdr3_aa: CASSRGRGENTEAFF
cdr3_nt: TGTGCCAGCAGCCGGGGGAGGGGTGAGAACACTGAAGCTTTCTTT

j_call: TRBJ1-5
clone_size: .
d_call: .
v_call: TRBV6-5
cdr3_aa: CATRQFSNQPQHF
cdr3_nt: TGTGCCACCCGACAGTTTAGCAATCAGCCCCAGCATTTT

j_call: TRBJ1-6
clone_size: .
d_call: .
v_call: TRBV2
cdr3_aa: CASRLGSLDSPLHF
cdr3_nt: TGTGCCAGCAGGCTTGGGTCTTTGGATTCACCCCTCCACTTT

j_call: TRBJ1-2
clone_size: .
d_call: .
v_call: TRBV13
cdr3_aa: CASSLRGSYGYTF
cdr3_nt: TGTGCCAGCAGCTTACGGGGATCCTATGGCTACACCTTC

j_call: TRBJ1-3
clone_size: .
d_call: .
v_call: TRBV3-1/TRBV3-2
cdr3_aa: CASRRTGFRNTIYF
cdr3_nt: TGTGCCAGCAGACGTACAGGGTTTAGGAACACCATATATTTT

j_call: TRBJ1-2
clone_size: .
d_call: TRBD1
v_call: TRBV19
cdr3_aa: CASRERTGSYGYTF
cdr3_nt: TGTGCCAGTAGAGAAAGGACAGGGAGTTATGGCTACACCTTC

j_call: TRBJ1-6
clone_size: .
d_call: .
v_call: TRBV11-3
cdr3_aa: CASSLRGSNSPLHF
cdr3_nt: TGTGCCAGCAGCTTACGGGGCTCCAATTCACCCCTCCACTTT

j_call: TRBJ1-2
clone_size: .
d_call: .
v_call: TRBV19
cdr3_aa: CASHTSWAESGYTF
cdr3_nt: TGTGCCAGCCATACCTCCTGGGCCGAGAGCGGCTACACCTTC

j_call: TRBJ2-3
clone_size: .
d_call: .
v_call: TRBV9
cdr3_aa: CASSVDVWGKDTQYF
cdr3_nt: TGTGCCAGCAGCGTAGATGTCTGGGGGAAGGATACGCAGTATTTT

j_call: TRBJ2-1
clone_size: once
d_call: .
v_call: TRBV4-2
cdr3_aa: CASSQGNVDNEQFF
cdr3_nt: TGTGCCAGCAGCCAAGGTAACGTCGACAATGAGCAGTTCTTC